These 30 T cell receptor beta chains originate from one sample sequenced in a study of T-cell memory formation after mild COVID-19. Each CDR3 protein gets one entry after TCRdb re-called the 5' RACE reads with MiXCR. The table has about 300,000 distinct CDR3 sequences, roughly 19% seen once. Sequencing was done on a sample of PBMCs or a T cell subset sorted from them (not recorded which). Source of these receptors: a man between 18 and 35 years old who had mild COVID-19 (a few samples of this study predate the infection). Cell type and time point are not known.

The table lists this clonotype with many counts. The chain employs TRBV30 and TRBJ2-1, with 7 bases matching TRBD2. With 0 bases clipped from V and 8 bases from J, the junction kept 10 bases outside the gene matches. CDR3 size: 15 residues. Per the germline V gene, CDR1 is GTSNPN and CDR2 is SVGIG (reference sequence). In nucleotides, the CDR3 is TGTGCCTGGAGTGTACTGGGGGGGGAGTTCCATGAGCAGTTCTTC. This encodes CAWSVLGGEFHEQFF.

The chain uses TRBV6-2 or TRBV6-3 and TRBJ2-3; 13 nucleotides line up with TRBD2. The CDR3 is made up of 17 amino acids. Germline V CDR1 and CDR2: MNHEY, SVGEGT. V was clipped by 6 bases and J by 5 bases; unmatched bases: 11. Here the CDR3 reads CASSPRGLAGVKDTQYF. The CDR3 coding sequence is TGTGCCAGCAGCCCGCGCGGACTAGCGGGGGTTAAAGATACGCAGTATTTT.

The CDR3 loop is CASSQGDREGYEQYF. Written as DNA, the CDR3 is TGTGCCAGCAGCCAAGGGGACAGGGAAGGATACGAGCAGTACTTC. The rearrangement joins TRBV3-1 to TRBJ2-7; the match to TRBD1 covers 9 bases. The CDR3 length is 15 residues. V trimming: 1 base; J trimming: 4 bases; junction bases outside the gene matches: 5. Per the germline V gene, CDR1 is LGHDT and CDR2 is YNNKEL (reference sequence).

This chain connects TRBV5-5 to TRBJ1-2; 7 bases match TRBD1. Germline CDR1 reads SGHKS; CDR2 reads YYEKEE (reference sequence). Germline trimming cut 5 bases from V and 4 bases from J; bases unmatched to any gene: 8. The CDR3 loop spans 14 amino acids. The CDR3 DNA reads as TGTGCCAGCAGAACACCGGGACAGCTCTATGGCTACACCTTC. Encoded protein: CASRTPGQLYGYTF.

The genes are TRBV11-2 and TRBJ2-1; D call uncertain. The CDR3 has 16 amino acids. Per germline, CDR1 SGHAT and CDR2 FQNNGV. Trimming took 2 bases from V and 3 from J, leaving 14 bases between them. DNA of the CDR3: TGTGCCAGCAGCTTATACCCGCCCCAGAGCTACAATGAGCAGTTCTTC. Its translation: CASSLYPPQSYNEQFF. The whole variable domain, remainder taken from reference TRBV11-2 and TRBJ2-1, is EAGVAQSPRYKIIEKRQSVAFWCNPISGHATLYWYQQILGQGPKLLIQFQNNGVVDDSQLPKDRFSAERLKGVDSTLKIQPAKLEDSAVYLCASSLYPPQSYNEQFFGPGTRLTVL.

The chain has TRBV7-6 and TRBJ1-6; D gene ambiguous. The ends were cut back, 8 bases at V and 5 bases at J, with 19 bases in the middle. In germline, CDR1 is SGHVS, CDR2 FNYEAQ. The CDR3 is made up of 16 amino acids. The CDR3 bases are TGTGCCAGCGGGAACCCGGGAGGACGTCATAATTCACCCCTCCACTTT. Translated: CASGNPGGRHNSPLHF.

The chain employs TRBV30 and TRBJ2-5; D remains unclear. CDR1 is GTSNPN and CDR2 is SVGIG in the germline V gene (reference sequence). V lost 0 bases and J 3 bases, leaving 8 bases between the germline ends. This CDR3 comprises 13 residues. The DNA for the CDR3 is TGTGCCTGGAGTGTTGGCGGAGAAGAGACCCAGTACTTC. This translates into CAWSVGGEETQYF.

The rearrangement uses TRBV7-2 and TRBJ1-1; 9 nucleotides agree with TRBD1. V dropped 5 bases and J dropped 6; count of bases not matched to a gene: 7. This CDR3 region has 14 residues. CDR1 and CDR2 from the germline V gene are SGHTA and FQGNSA. The CDR3 nucleotides read TGTGCCAGCAGCCGACAGGGGGGTCTGGCTGAAGCTTTCTTT. It specifies CASSRQGGLAEAFF.

This chain joins TRBV14 and TRBJ2-5, with 9 positions matching TRBD1. Looked up from germline, CDR1 is SGHDN and CDR2 is FVKESK. J was trimmed by 5 bases and V by 4 bases; bases with no gene match: 8. This CDR3 region has 15 residues. CDR3 in DNA: TGTGCCAGCAGCCCCTGGACAGGGGAAAAGGAGACCCAGTACTTC. It translates to CASSPWTGEKETQYF.

The rearrangement uses TRBV5-6 and TRBJ1-1; 7 nucleotides align to TRBD1. This CDR3 is 13 amino acids long. V lost 4 bases, J lost 8 bases, and 8 bases stayed unmatched. Germline values: CDR1 SGHDT, CDR2 YYEEEE. The CDR3 region is CASSGEAGGEAFF. Here the CDR3 DNA reads TGTGCCAGCAGCGGGGAGGCAGGGGGGGAAGCTTTCTTT.

This chain connects TRBV7-9 to TRBJ2-2, with D possibly TRBD2 on 5 matching bases. The CDR3 is 16 residues long. V gave up 1 base and J gave up 6 bases, with 15 bases separating them. Germline values: CDR1 SEHNR, CDR2 FQNEAQ (reference sequence). CDR3 sequence: CASSLGTLISAGELFF. As DNA, the CDR3 is TGTGCCAGCAGCTTAGGAACTCTAATTAGCGCCGGGGAGCTGTTTTTT.

The J gene is TRBJ2-7, the V gene TRBV2; 8 bases fit TRBD2. CDR1 SNHLY and CDR2 FYNNEI come from the germline V gene. The trim removed 1 base at V and 6 bases at J, leaving 8 bases unmatched. This CDR3 region has 15 residues. This chain's CDR3 is CASSEEAGGVTEQYF. The CDR3 DNA follows: TGTGCCAGCAGTGAAGAGGCGGGGGGCGTTACCGAGCAGTACTTC.

This chain uses TRBV5-1 with TRBJ2-7, with TRBD1 matching 7 bases. Germline assignment: CDR1 SGHRS and CDR2 YFSETQ. V lost 3 bases and J lost 3; bases outside the gene matches: 6. The CDR3 spans 14 residues. In DNA, the CDR3 is TGCGCCAGCAGCTCGACAGGGAAAATCTACGAGCAGTACTTC. It codes for CASSSTGKIYEQYF.

Notes on this clonotype: A read error may be the cause here, since a much bigger clone is one base away. V is TRBV7-9 and J is TRBJ2-5; the D is unclear. Germline CDR1 SEHNR, CDR2 FQNEAQ (reference sequence). CDR3 size: 13 residues. Trimming pared 4 bases from V and 4 bases from J, leaving 10 bases between. In nucleotides, the CDR3 is TGTGCCAGCAGCTGGGTAGCCCGAGAGACCCAGTACTTC. Amino acid sequence: CASSWVARETQYF.

The chain combines TRBV10-1 with TRBJ2-2, with unresolved D. The CDR3 is 15 residues long. The germline V gene encodes CDR1 WNHNN and CDR2 SYGVQD (reference sequence). Trimming took 0 bases from V and 6 from J, leaving 11 bases between them. The CDR3 nucleotides read TGCGCCAGCAGTGAGTCTGGCCCTCTGGCCGGGGAGCTGTTTTTT. Encoded protein: CASSESGPLAGELFF.

J is TRBJ1-5 and V is TRBV6-2 or TRBV6-3, with D possibly matching TRBD1 (5 bases). CDR1 MNHEY and CDR2 SVGEGT come from the germline V gene. V was shortened by 2 bases and J by 2 bases, with 10 bases between the two germline ends. The CDR3 consists of 15 residues. The CDR3 is CASSYRGMGNQPQHF. CDR3 bases: TGTGCCAGCAGTTACAGGGGAATGGGCAATCAGCCCCAGCATTTT.

The V call is TRBV20-1, the J call TRBJ1-1; D remains unclear. The CDR3 totals 11 residues. Germline V gene sequence: CDR1 DFQATT, CDR2 SNEGSKA (reference sequence). The V gene lost 6 bases and the J gene lost 4 bases, with 9 bases spanning the gap. DNA of the CDR3: TGCAGTGCAGGCTGGGGCACTGAAGCTTTCTTT. Residues: CSAGWGTEAFF.

The CDR3 DNA is TGTGCCAGCAGTGCAGAATATGACTCTGGGGCCAACGTCCTGACTTTC. Its translation: CASSAEYDSGANVLTF. The rearrangement links TRBV27 to TRBJ2-6, with D uncertain. CDR1 is MNHEY and CDR2 is SMNVEV in the germline V gene (reference sequence). Trimming took off 5 bases at V and 0 bases at J, with 11 bases between the two ends. The CDR3 is made up of 16 amino acids.

In this sample, this clonotype turned up a few times. The chain couples TRBV7-2 to TRBJ1-2; 9 bases fit TRBD1. The CDR3 runs 15 residues. The V gene's germline CDR1 is SGHTA and CDR2 FQGNSA. Trimming cost V 5 bases and J 8 bases; bases outside gene matches: 12. CDR3 sequence: CASSLTGGAVRGYTF. CDR3 DNA sequence: TGTGCCAGCAGCCTGACAGGGGGGGCAGTCCGCGGCTACACCTTC.

This clonotype turned up a few times. This chain connects TRBV7-2 to TRBJ2-7; no definite D call. CDR1 is SGHTA, CDR2 FQGNSA, per germline. V shed 0 bases and J shed 3 bases, with 18 bases lying between them. This CDR3 is 17 amino acids long. This CDR3 is CASSLATDDGVYYEQYV. In nucleotides, the CDR3 is TGTGCCAGCAGCTTAGCGACGGACGATGGGGTATACTACGAGCAGTACGTC.

The rearrangement joins TRBV4-1 to TRBJ2-1; tentatively, D is TRBD1 or TRBD2 (5 bases each). The CDR3 loop spans 11 amino acids. V gave up 4 bases and J gave up 9 bases, with 7 bases separating them. Germline V CDR1 and CDR2: MGHRA, YSYEKL. The CDR3 sequence: CASSRGIEQFF. The CDR3 DNA follows: TGCGCCAGCAGCCGGGGGATTGAGCAGTTCTTC.

The chain recombines TRBV4-1 with TRBJ1-5; 8 nucleotides match TRBD1. The CDR3 contains 17 residues. Per the germline V gene, CDR1 is MGHRA and CDR2 is YSYEKL. The trim removed 4 bases at V and 1 base at J, leaving 9 bases unmatched. DNA for the CDR3: TGCGCCAGCAGCCGTCGTTTCAGGGGGCAGAGCAATCAGCCCCAGCATTTT. Translated, it gives CASSRRFRGQSNQPQHF.

The chain recombines TRBV7-3 with TRBJ2-2; D may match TRBD1 or TRBD2 (5 bases each). CDR3 length: 16 residues. The V end lost 1 base, the J end lost 6 bases, and 15 bases lay between the germline ends. Germline V gene data show CDR1 as SGHTA and CDR2 as FQGTGA. CDR3 loop: CASSLRGFEGSGELFF. CDR3 DNA sequence: TGTGCCAGCAGCTTAAGGGGGTTCGAAGGGTCCGGGGAGCTGTTTTTT. Looking up the rest from reference TRBV7-3 and TRBJ2-2 gives the full variable domain: GAGVSQTPSNKVTEKGKYVELRCDPISGHTALYWYRQSLGQGPEFLIYFQGTGAADDSGLPNDRFFAVRPEGSVSTLKIQRTERGDSAVYLCASSLRGFEGSGELFFGEGSRLTVL.

This clonotype was detected only a few times. The V and J genes are TRBV6-2 or TRBV6-3 and TRBJ1-5, with TRBD1 as a possible D gene (6 bases). Germline CDR1 is MNHEY and CDR2 is SVGEGT. This CDR3 has 14 amino acids. V was trimmed by 6 bases and J by 3 bases, leaving 12 bases between them. CDR3 DNA sequence: TGTGCCAGCAGGCACACAGGGAACAATCAGCCCCAGCATTTT. Amino acid sequence: CASRHTGNNQPQHF.

The rearrangement uses TRBV30 and TRBJ2-2; D is perhaps TRBD1 or TRBD2 (5 bases each). The CDR3 spans 11 residues. In germline, CDR1 is GTSNPN, CDR2 SVGIG (reference sequence). The V end lost 5 bases, the J end lost 4 bases, and 5 bases lay between the germline ends. Here the CDR3 DNA reads TGTGCCTGGGGGGGCACCGGGGAGCTGTTTTTT. Translating it yields CAWGGTGELFF. Filled out from reference TRBV30 and TRBJ2-2, the complete variable domain reads SQTIHQWPATLVQPVGSPLSLECTVEGTSNPNLYWYRQAAGRGLQLLFYSVGIGQISSEVPQNLSASRPQDRQFILSSKKLLLSDSGFYLCAWGGTGELFFGEGSRLTVL.

The chain links TRBV30 to TRBJ2-2; D uncertain. From germline, CDR1 is GTSNPN and CDR2 SVGIG (reference sequence). The V gene lost 2 bases and the J gene lost 8 bases, with 15 bases spanning the gap. The CDR3 length is 14 residues. CDR3 residues: CAWSLEVMGGELFF. The DNA of the CDR3 is TGTGCCTGGAGTCTAGAGGTTATGGGAGGGGAGCTGTTTTTT.

The chain has TRBV7-2 and TRBJ2-3; 7 nucleotides match TRBD2. V dropped 5 bases and J dropped 1; count of bases not matched to a gene: 6. CDR1 and CDR2 (germline): SGHTA, FQGNSA. CDR3 length: 15 amino acids. In DNA, the CDR3 is TGTGCCAGCAGCCAGGTGGGGGGGGGCACAGATACGCAGTATTTT. Amino acid sequence: CASSQVGGGTDTQYF.

The V and J genes are TRBV27 and TRBJ2-2; no reliable D call. The germline V gene encodes CDR1 MNHEY and CDR2 SMNVEV (reference sequence). The V end lost 2 bases, the J end lost 5 bases, and 12 bases lay between the germline ends. The length of the CDR3 is 15 residues. CDR3 residues: CASSLVVGPTGELFF. CDR3 nucleotides: TGTGCCAGCAGTTTAGTAGTCGGCCCAACCGGGGAGCTGTTTTTT.

J is TRBJ2-3 and V is TRBV7-2; no clear D. CDR3 length: 13 residues. V shed 5 bases and J shed 2 bases, with 8 bases lying between them. In germline, CDR1 is SGHTA, CDR2 FQGNSA. In nucleotides, the CDR3 is TGTGCCAGCAGCCCGCCCGCCACAGATACGCAGTATTTT. Protein sequence: CASSPPATDTQYF. Combining the CDR3 with reference TRBV7-2 and TRBJ2-3 gives the whole variable domain GAGVSQSPSNKVTEKGKDVELRCDPISGHTALYWYRQSLGQGLEFLIYFQGNSAPDKSGLPSDRFSAERTGGSVSTLTIQRTQQEDSAVYLCASSPPATDTQYFGPGTRLTVL.

This clonotype was seen a handful of times. The junction shows a germline mismatch at one end, possibly a read error. This sequence joins TRBV30 and TRBJ2-3, with 7 bases identical to TRBD2. The germline V gene encodes CDR1 GTSNPN and CDR2 SVGIG (reference sequence). CDR3 length: 15 residues. The CDR3 nucleotides are TGTGCCGGGAGCACCGGGGGGACCAGCACAGATACGCAGTATTTT. It encodes CAGSTGGTSTDTQYF.